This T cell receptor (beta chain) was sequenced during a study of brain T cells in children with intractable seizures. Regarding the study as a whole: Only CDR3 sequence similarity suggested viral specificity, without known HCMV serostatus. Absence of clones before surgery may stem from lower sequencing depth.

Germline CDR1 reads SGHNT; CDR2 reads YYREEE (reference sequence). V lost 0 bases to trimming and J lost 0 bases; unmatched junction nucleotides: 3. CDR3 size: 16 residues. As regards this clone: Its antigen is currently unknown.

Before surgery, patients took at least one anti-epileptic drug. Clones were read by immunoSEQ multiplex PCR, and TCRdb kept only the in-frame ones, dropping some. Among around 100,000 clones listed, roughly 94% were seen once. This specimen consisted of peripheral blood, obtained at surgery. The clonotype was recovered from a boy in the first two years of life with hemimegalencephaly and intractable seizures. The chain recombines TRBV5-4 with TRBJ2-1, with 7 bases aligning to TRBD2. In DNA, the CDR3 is TGTGCCAGCAGCTTGGCTAGCGGCAGCTCCTACAATGAGCAGTTCTTC. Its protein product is CASSLASGSSYNEQFF.